This T cell receptor (beta chain) was sequenced during a study of T cell responses to AZD1222 COVID-19 vaccine. The CDR3 sequence is 15 residues long. The germline V and J ends were trimmed by 1 base and 1 base, with 10 bases remaining between them. Germline CDR1 reads MNHNS; CDR2 reads SASEGT. Profiled with immunoSEQ multiplex PCR; TCRdb holds only in-frame clones, not every one. The table records 200,000 or so clones, about 90% of them present only once. The TCR was taken from an adult in good health. This specimen consisted of peripheral blood, obtained on day 0 of MenACWY control vaccination. J is TRBJ1-1 and V is TRBV6-1; D uncertain. CDR3 in DNA: TGTGCCAGCAGTGAAGGCCCTCGGGAGAACACTGAAGCTTTCTTT. It is translated as CASSEGPRENTEAFF.